The 20 T cell receptor beta chains listed next were all sequenced from one sample in a study of shared clonotypes between healthy human individuals. The assay was immunoSEQ multiplex PCR, and TCRdb's table has in-frame clones only and misses some. The sample records about 2.4 million clones, roughly 93% being singletons. Sequencing was done on a sample of naive CD4+ T cells from PBMCs. Subset described: CD45RA+ positively selected. The origin of the receptors is a man aged 18 to 35 in good health. Some clones in this sample may be carry-over from other donors' samples.

The rearrangement joins TRBV29-1 to TRBJ2-7, with no clear D. Germline loops: CDR1 SQVTM, CDR2 ANQGSEA. The CDR3 totals 13 residues. V shed 4 bases and J shed 3 bases, with 13 bases lying between them. The chain's CDR3 is CSVVASADYEQYF. The CDR3 DNA follows: TGCAGCGTTGTGGCTTCGGCAGACTACGAGCAGTACTTC.

This rearrangement joins TRBV5-1 to TRBJ1-1; 7 nucleotides agree with TRBD1. The trim removed 4 bases at V and 5 bases at J, leaving 8 bases unmatched. The CDR3 is made up of 14 amino acids. Germline lookup yields CDR1 SGHRS and CDR2 YFSETQ. The CDR3 DNA reads TGCGCCAGCAGCAACTCTACAGGGGAAACTGAAGCTTTCTTT. Its translation: CASSNSTGETEAFF.

This sequence joins TRBV18 and TRBJ2-5; 7 bases match TRBD1. The CDR3 has 15 residues. V trimming: 6 bases; J trimming: 2 bases; junction bases outside the gene matches: 9. From germline, CDR1 is KGHSH and CDR2 LQKENI. CDR3 protein: CASSHDRQGQETQYF. The CDR3 DNA reads TGTGCCAGCTCTCACGATCGACAGGGTCAAGAGACCCAGTACTTC. Full variable domain (rest looked up from reference TRBV18 and TRBJ2-5): NAGVMQNPRHLVRRRGQEARLRCSPMKGHSHVYWYRQLPEEGLKFMVYLQKENIIDESGMPKERFSAEFPKEGPSILRIQQVVRGDSAAYFCASSHDRQGQETQYFGPGTRLLVL.

The chain employs TRBV2 and TRBJ1-3; weak D call: TRBD1 (5 bases). The germline V and J ends were trimmed by 5 bases and 4 bases, with 12 bases remaining between them. The CDR3 has 14 residues. Germline lookup yields CDR1 SNHLY and CDR2 FYNNEI. CDR3 nucleotides: TGTGCCAGCAGTCAACGACAGCTCGGAAACACCATATATTTT. Encoded protein: CASSQRQLGNTIYF.

This chain joins TRBV15 and TRBJ1-2; D gene unclear. With 1 base removed from V and 4 bases from J, the gap between germline ends came to 13 bases. Per the germline V gene, CDR1 is LNHNV and CDR2 is YYDKDF (reference sequence). The length of the CDR3 is 15 residues. In nucleotides, the CDR3 is TGTGCCACCAGCAGAGTCGGGCGCCCCAGCTATGGCTACACCTTC. It specifies CATSRVGRPSYGYTF.

This chain connects TRBV7-2 to TRBJ2-5, with TRBD1 matching 7 bases. Germline CDR1 is SGHTA and CDR2 is FQGNSA. The J segment lost 5 bases and the V segment lost 5 bases, leaving 8 bases of the junction unmatched. The CDR3 spans 14 residues. The CDR3 region has the DNA TGTGCCAGCAGCACGAGACAGGGATTGGAGACCCAGTACTTC. This encodes CASSTRQGLETQYF. Looking up the rest from reference TRBV7-2 and TRBJ2-5 gives the full variable domain: GAGVSQSPSNKVTEKGKDVELRCDPISGHTALYWYRQSLGQGLEFLIYFQGNSAPDKSGLPSDRFSAERTGGSVSTLTIQRTQQEDSAVYLCASSTRQGLETQYFGPGTRLLVL.

J is TRBJ1-5 and V is TRBV28; 8 positions match TRBD1. This CDR3 region has 15 residues. V trimming: 4 bases; J trimming: 4 bases; junction bases outside the gene matches: 6. CDR1 is MDHEN and CDR2 is SYDVKM in the germline V gene. CDR3 protein: CASSSIQGGNQPQHF. DNA for the CDR3: TGTGCCAGCAGTTCTATACAGGGGGGGAATCAGCCCCAGCATTTT.

This chain joins TRBV6-1 and TRBJ2-3; D perhaps matches TRBD1 (6 bases). There are 16 residues in the CDR3. Trimming cost V 4 bases and J 6 bases, with 20 bases left between them. The germline gives CDR1 MNHNS, CDR2 SASEGT. In DNA, the CDR3 is TGTGCCAGCAGTGTACGATACAGGGAGAGGGGGGATACGCAGTATTTT. Translated, it gives CASSVRYRERGDTQYF.

The chain combines TRBV14 with TRBJ1-1; maybe TRBD1 (6 bases). V was trimmed by 6 bases and J by 4 bases, leaving 21 bases between them. This CDR3 comprises 16 residues. CDR1 and CDR2 (germline): SGHDN, FVKESK. The CDR3 is CASSRQRGARVTEAFF. The DNA of the CDR3 is TGTGCCAGCAGTCGACAGCGGGGGGCGCGTGTCACTGAAGCTTTCTTT.

V gene TRBV5-1 combines with J gene TRBJ2-1; 10 nucleotides agree with TRBD2. CDR1 and CDR2 from the germline V gene are SGHRS and YFSETQ. The V segment lost 5 bases and the J segment 6 bases; nucleotides outside the gene matches: 14. The CDR3 loop spans 17 amino acids. CDR3 in DNA: TGCGCCAGCAGTCGGTACCTAGCGGGAGTCCAGGGCAATGAGCAGTTCTTC. Its protein is CASSRYLAGVQGNEQFF.

Only one count was recorded for this clone. The rearrangement joins TRBV5-1 to TRBJ2-5; 10 positions agree with TRBD2. This CDR3 has 16 residues. The V gene end was trimmed by 6 bases and the J gene end by 4 bases; junction bases not matched to a gene: 12. Per the germline V gene, CDR1 is SGHRS and CDR2 is YFSETQ. CDR3 coding DNA: TGCGCCAGCACCCGGTGGGCTAGCGGGAGAGGAGAGACCCAGTACTTC. This encodes CASTRWASGRGETQYF.

The chain links TRBV12-5 to TRBJ2-2; unclear D gene. The CDR3 runs to 22 residues. V was pared by 0 bases and J by 6 bases, with 32 bases between. Germline CDR1 reads LGHNT; CDR2 reads FRNRAP. CDR3 sequence reads: CASGLVLFLEGNGPKWAGELFF. The DNA for the CDR3 is TGTGCTAGTGGTTTGGTACTTTTTCTGGAAGGGAATGGACCCAAGTGGGCCGGGGAGCTGTTTTTT.

The chain joins TRBV2 to TRBJ2-2, with 8 bases aligning to TRBD2. Per the germline V gene, CDR1 is SNHLY and CDR2 is FYNNEI. V shed 5 bases and J 7 bases; nucleotides not matched to a gene: 6. The CDR3 is 14 residues long. For the CDR3, the DNA is TGTGCCAGCAGTCTCCGTAGCGGGAACGGGGAGCTGTTTTTT. It encodes CASSLRSGNGELFF.

This chain joins TRBV5-4 and TRBJ2-7; 8 bases are shared with TRBD1. The J segment lost 3 bases and the V segment lost 5 bases, leaving 13 bases of the junction unmatched. CDR1 is SGHNT, CDR2 YYREEE, per germline (reference sequence). The CDR3 spans 16 residues. This CDR3 is CASSRPGGTGDYEQYF. The CDR3 DNA is TGTGCCAGCAGTCGGCCCGGCGGGACAGGCGACTACGAGCAGTACTTC. The complete variable domain, with remaining parts taken from reference TRBV5-4 and TRBJ2-7, reads ETGVTQSPTHLIKTRGQQVTLRCSSQSGHNTVSWYQQALGQGPQFIFQYYREEENGRGNFPPRFSGLQFPNYSSELNVNALELDDSALYLCASSRPGGTGDYEQYFGPGTRLTVT.

The genes are TRBV2 and TRBJ2-7; 8 nucleotides line up with TRBD2. The J segment lost 4 bases and the V segment lost 7 bases, leaving 9 bases of the junction unmatched. Germline CDR1 reads SNHLY; CDR2 reads FYNNEI. The CDR3 is 14 amino acids. The CDR3 nucleotides are TGTGCCAGCATTACCGGGACTAGAAGATACGAGCAGTACTTC. Translation: CASITGTRRYEQYF.

This CDR3 reads CASSIGPETGPQHF. The CDR3 bases are TGCGCCAGCAGCATCGGGCCAGAAACGGGGCCCCAGCATTTT. The chain links TRBV5-1 to TRBJ1-5; D call uncertain. Deletions cut 4 bases from V and 9 bases from J, with 17 bases between. The length of the CDR3 is 14 residues. Germline values: CDR1 SGHRS, CDR2 YFSETQ.

This chain connects TRBV10-3 to TRBJ2-3; 9 positions match TRBD2. This CDR3 has 15 residues. J gave up 4 bases and V 10 bases, and 12 bases lay outside the gene matches. Per germline, CDR1 ENHRY and CDR2 SYGVKD. CDR3 nucleotide sequence: TGTGCCACCAAAGTAGCGGGAGAGGACGCAGATACGCAGTATTTT. Its protein is CATKVAGEDADTQYF.

The chain links TRBV2 to TRBJ2-3, with D uncertain. Trimming removed 8 bases at V and 14 bases at J, with 17 bases between. This CDR3 has 11 amino acids. Germline V lookup: CDR1 SNHLY, CDR2 FYNNEI. This chain's CDR3 is CASGSGQTGYF. Here the CDR3 DNA reads TGTGCCAGCGGCTCAGGCCAGACGGGGTATTTT. Using reference TRBV2 and TRBJ2-3 for the parts outside the CDR3, the full variable domain is EPEVTQTPSHQVTQMGQEVILRCVPISNHLYFYWYRQILGQKVEFLVSFYNNEISEKSEIFDDQFSVERPDGSNFTLKIRSTKLEDSAMYFCASGSGQTGYFGPGTRLTVL.

This clone was observed a single time. V and J are TRBV6-6 and TRBJ2-3; a weak D match, TRBD1 (5 bases). Trimming took 5 bases from V and 3 from J, leaving 15 bases between them. Germline V gene sequence: CDR1 MNHNY, CDR2 SVGAGI (reference sequence). The CDR3 contains 15 residues. The CDR3 DNA follows: TGTGCCAGCAGTCCCCGTTACAGGAGTACAGATACGCAGTATTTT. Amino acid sequence: CASSPRYRSTDTQYF.

The V gene is TRBV30, the J gene TRBJ1-3; D gene unclear. Germline CDR1 and CDR2: GTSNPN and SVGIG (reference sequence). V was trimmed by 0 bases and J by 3 bases, leaving 6 bases between them. The CDR3 consists of 13 residues. The chain's CDR3 is CAWSVEDGNTIYF. The CDR3 DNA reads TGTGCCTGGAGTGTCGAGGATGGAAACACCATATATTTT.